This T cell receptor beta chain was recovered during a study of shared clonotypes between healthy human individuals. Overall study: CD4 naive and memory got three plates each, CD8 naive two, CD8 memory one.

Study outcomes and limitations: Of the naive CD4 clonotypes, roughly 5.2% were shared across several donors.

Naive CD8 cells lacked CD45RO, underwent positive selection for CCR7 and left out terminally differentiated effector memory CD45RA+ cells. Data came from immunoSEQ multiplex PCR; TCRdb stores just in-frame clones and leaves some out. Here the sample spans under 1 million clones, roughly 92% being singletons. Concerning this clone: The antigen is undetermined.

J lost 7 bases, V lost 7 bases, and 4 bases had no gene match. The CDR3 consists of 14 residues. The germline gives CDR1 MNHEY, CDR2 SMNVEV (reference sequence). This chain connects TRBV27 to TRBJ2-1, with TRBD2 matching 13 bases. The TCR was taken from a man in his thirties or forties in good health. The source material was naive CD8+ T cells sorted from blood. The CDR3, as DNA: TGTGCCAGCACACTAGCGGGAGGGACTAATGAGCAGTTCTTC. Protein: CASTLAGGTNEQFF.